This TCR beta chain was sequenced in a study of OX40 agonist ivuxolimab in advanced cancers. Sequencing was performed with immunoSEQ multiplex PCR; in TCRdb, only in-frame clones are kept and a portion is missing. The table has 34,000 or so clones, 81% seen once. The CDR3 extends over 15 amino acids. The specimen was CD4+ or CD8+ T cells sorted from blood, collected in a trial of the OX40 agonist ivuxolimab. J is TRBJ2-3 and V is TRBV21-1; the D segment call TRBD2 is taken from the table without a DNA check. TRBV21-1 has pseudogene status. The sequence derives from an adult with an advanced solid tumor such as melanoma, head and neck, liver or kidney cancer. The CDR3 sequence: CACPGLAGGPNTQYF. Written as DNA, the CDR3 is TGTGCCTGTCCGGGACTAGCGGGAGGGCCGAATACGCAGTATTTT.